This is a list of T cell receptor beta chains from one sample in a study of blood T cell repertoires in COVID-19. The table came from immunoSEQ multiplex PCR; TCRdb's copy has only in-frame clones and leaves some out. This sample yields roughly 170,000 clones, of which approximately 87% are seen a single time; approximately 4.7% belongs to the top ten. The sample consisted of PBMCs or T cells enriched from blood (not recorded which). Receptors originate from a woman aged 45-65 years who had recovered from COVID-19. The CDR3 runs from the conserved cysteine through the conserved F or W. D genes are given only for firm matches.

d_call | j_call | v_call | cdr3_aa
. | TRBJ1-5 | TRBV5-6 | CASSDSRGSSNQPQHF
TRBD1 | TRBJ1-1 | TRBV3-1/TRBV3-2 | CASGRQGNTEAFF
. | TRBJ1-1 | TRBV28 | CASRRTDRLAFF
. | TRBJ2-1 | TRBV14 | CASSQIVSSYNEQFF
. | TRBJ1-3 | TRBV7-9 | CASSLDGPDTIYF
. | TRBJ1-4 | TRBV19 | CASSIQASNEKLFF
. | TRBJ1-1 | TRBV5-5 | CASSPAPDSSNTEAFF
. | TRBJ1-5 | TRBV7-8 | CASSFGGTTNQPQHF
TRBD1 | TRBJ1-2 | TRBV11-3 | CASSGQGAYYGYTF
TRBD2 | TRBJ2-1 | TRBV29-1 | CSVYLLAGGGDEQFF
TRBD1 | TRBJ2-2 | TRBV5-1 | CASSSRDRGTGELFF
. | TRBJ2-5 | TRBV7-2 | CASSLGMAEAQYF
. | TRBJ2-5 | TRBV12-3/TRBV12-4 | CASSLEVSETQYF
TRBD1 | TRBJ1-6 | TRBV12-3/TRBV12-4 | CAGKTGASPLHF
. | TRBJ2-3 | TRBV9 | CASSDSSSTDTQYF
. | TRBJ1-6 | TRBV30 | CAPQQRRVDSPLHF
. | TRBJ1-2 | TRBV4-3 | CASSQDWQRQLGVDYTF
. | TRBJ1-5 | TRBV18 | CASSDSGSLGNQPQHF
. | TRBJ1-1 | TRBV11-3 | CASSLGGMNTEAFF
TRBD1 | TRBJ1-1 | TRBV9 | CASSATGQVNTEAFF
. | TRBJ1-5 | TRBV7-2 | CASSLSWLSNQPQHF
TRBD1 | TRBJ1-6 | TRBV5-1 | CASSEGQGMSPLHF
TRBD1 | TRBJ1-1 | TRBV11-3 | CASSLWGQGGGPNTEAFF
. | TRBJ1-1 | TRBV7-9 | CASSFGGGWTEAFF
. | TRBJ1-5 | TRBV7-2 | CASSLWTVNQPQHF
. | TRBJ1-2 | TRBV28 | CASASAGAGYGYTF
. | TRBJ2-1 | TRBV7-2 | CASSPGTGSSYNEQFF
. | TRBJ1-1 | TRBV29-1 | CSVDGGPLYTEAFF
. | TRBJ1-1 | TRBV30 | CAWTPGNTEAFF
TRBD1 | TRBJ1-2 | TRBV18 | CASSPRRDSMNEGYTF
. | TRBJ2-1 | TRBV12-3/TRBV12-4 | CASNDPHRGEQFF